The sequence of this T cell receptor (beta chain) was determined in a study of beta chain features in type 1 diabetes. General study results and limits: TCRB CDR3s from Type 1 diabetes patients were moderately but significantly shorter in all four CD4+ subsets. PCR might show a preference for shorter templates, equally across patients and controls.

This clone was found a few times. Its antigen is unknown. CDR1 is SGHTA, CDR2 FQGTGA, per germline. The CDR3 loop spans 20 amino acids. V lost 4 bases and J lost 1; bases outside the gene matches: 14. Of the isolated RNA, all was reverse transcribed, and so the sequenced material was expressed TCRB transcripts. Clones were read by immunoSEQ multiplex PCR, and TCRdb kept only the in-frame ones, dropping some. The table has about 250,000 clones, roughly a tenth seen once. Sequencing was done on a sample of naive CD4+ T cells from blood. This chain links TRBV7-3 with TRBJ2-6; 9 positions match TRBD1. This TCR was sampled from a man aged 30 to 39 with type 1 diabetes. Here the CDR3 reads CASSSSGGRDRDSGANVLTF. CDR3 coding DNA: TGTGCCAGCAGCTCCTCCGGAGGCCGGGACAGGGATTCTGGGGCCAACGTCCTGACTTTC. The full variable domain, its missing parts supplied by reference TRBV7-3 and TRBJ2-6, is GAGVSQTPSNKVTEKGKYVELRCDPISGHTALYWYRQSLGQGPEFLIYFQGTGAADDSGLPNDRFFAVRPEGSVSTLKIQRTERGDSAVYLCASSSSGGRDRDSGANVLTFGAGSRLTVL.